This T cell receptor (beta chain) was captured in a study of immune evolution from preneoplasia to lung adenocarcinoma. The CDR3 contains 10 residues. After removal of 7 bases from V and 12 bases from J, the junction contained 6 bases not matched to a gene. Looked up from germline, CDR1 is SGDLS and CDR2 is YYNGEE. Generated by immunoSEQ multiplex PCR, the TCRdb table keeps only in-frame clones and is missing some. The sample holds approximately 8,600 clones, around 80% seen once. This clone occurred a few times. Material: FFPE minimally invasive lung adenocarcinoma tissue. This clonotype originated in a donor at least 70 years old with lung adenocarcinoma. This chain joins TRBV9 and TRBJ1-2, with TRBD1 matching over 7 bases. CDR3 loop: CASGDRAHTF. The CDR3 DNA sequence: TGTGCCAGCGGCGACAGGGCCCACACCTTC.